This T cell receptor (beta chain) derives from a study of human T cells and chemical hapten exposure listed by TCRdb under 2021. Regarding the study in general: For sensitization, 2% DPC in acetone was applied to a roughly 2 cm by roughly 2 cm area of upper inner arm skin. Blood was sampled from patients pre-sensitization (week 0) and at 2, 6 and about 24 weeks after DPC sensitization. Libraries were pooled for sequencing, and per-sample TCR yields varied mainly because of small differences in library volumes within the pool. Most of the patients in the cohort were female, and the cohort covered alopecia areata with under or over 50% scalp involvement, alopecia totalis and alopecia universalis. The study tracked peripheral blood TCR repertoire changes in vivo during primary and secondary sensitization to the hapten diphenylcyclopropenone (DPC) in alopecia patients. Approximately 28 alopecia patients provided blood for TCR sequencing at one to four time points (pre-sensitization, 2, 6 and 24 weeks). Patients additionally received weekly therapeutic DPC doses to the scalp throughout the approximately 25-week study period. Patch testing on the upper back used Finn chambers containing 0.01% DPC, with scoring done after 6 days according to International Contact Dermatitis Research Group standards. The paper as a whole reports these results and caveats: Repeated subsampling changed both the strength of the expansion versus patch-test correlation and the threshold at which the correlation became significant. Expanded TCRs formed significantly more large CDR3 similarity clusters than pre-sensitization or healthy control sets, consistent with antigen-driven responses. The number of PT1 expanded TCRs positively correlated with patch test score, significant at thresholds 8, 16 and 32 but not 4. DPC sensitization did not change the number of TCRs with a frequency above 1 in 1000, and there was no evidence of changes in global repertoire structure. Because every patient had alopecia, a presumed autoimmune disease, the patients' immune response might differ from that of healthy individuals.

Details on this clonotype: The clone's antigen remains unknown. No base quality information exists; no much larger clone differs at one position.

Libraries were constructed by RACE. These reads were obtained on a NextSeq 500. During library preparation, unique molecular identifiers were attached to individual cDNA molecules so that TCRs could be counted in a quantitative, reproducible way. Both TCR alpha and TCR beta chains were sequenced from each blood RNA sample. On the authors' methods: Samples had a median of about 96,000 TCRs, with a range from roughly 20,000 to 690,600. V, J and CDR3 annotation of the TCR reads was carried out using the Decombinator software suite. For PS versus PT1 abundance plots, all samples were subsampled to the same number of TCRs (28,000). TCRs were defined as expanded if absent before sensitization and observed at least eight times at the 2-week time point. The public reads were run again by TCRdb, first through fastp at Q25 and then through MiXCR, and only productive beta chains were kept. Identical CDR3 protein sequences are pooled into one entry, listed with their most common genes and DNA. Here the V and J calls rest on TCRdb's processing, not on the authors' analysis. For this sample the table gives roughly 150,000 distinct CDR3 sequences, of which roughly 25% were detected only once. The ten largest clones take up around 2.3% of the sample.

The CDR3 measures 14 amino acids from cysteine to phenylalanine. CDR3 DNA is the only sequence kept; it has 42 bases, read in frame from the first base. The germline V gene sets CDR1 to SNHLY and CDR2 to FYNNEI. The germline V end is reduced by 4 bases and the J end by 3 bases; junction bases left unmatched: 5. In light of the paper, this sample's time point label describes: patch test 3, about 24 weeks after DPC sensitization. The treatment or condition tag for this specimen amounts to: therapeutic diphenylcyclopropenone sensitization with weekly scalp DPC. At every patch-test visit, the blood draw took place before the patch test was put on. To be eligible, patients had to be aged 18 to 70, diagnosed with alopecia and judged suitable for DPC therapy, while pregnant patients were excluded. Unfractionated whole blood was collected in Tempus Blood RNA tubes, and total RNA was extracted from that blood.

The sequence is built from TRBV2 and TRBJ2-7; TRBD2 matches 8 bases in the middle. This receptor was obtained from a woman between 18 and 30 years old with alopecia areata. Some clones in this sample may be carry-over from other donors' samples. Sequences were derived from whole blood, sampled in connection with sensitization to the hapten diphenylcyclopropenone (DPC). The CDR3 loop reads CASSAGRGDYEQYF. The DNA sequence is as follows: TGTGCCAGCAGTGCCGGGAGGGGGGACTACGAGCAGTACTTC.